Sequencing of this TCR beta chain was carried out in a study of control samples from healthy donors and cancer patients. Profiling relied on immunoSEQ multiplex PCR, and the TCRdb table lists in-frame clones only, not all of them. The repertoire includes under 200,000 clones, around 95% of them detected once, and about 4% sits in the top ten. From germline, CDR1 is SGHNT and CDR2 YYREEE (reference sequence). Trimming took off 2 bases at V and 0 bases at J, with 12 bases between the two ends. The CDR3 contains 16 residues. The chain employs TRBV5-4 and TRBJ1-3; D ambiguous. The sample comprised blood. This clonotype originated in a woman aged 60-70 years in good health. The CDR3 DNA reads as TGTGCCAGCAGCTTATCGGGCCTCCACTCTGGAAACACCATATATTTT. Encoded protein: CASSLSGLHSGNTIYF.